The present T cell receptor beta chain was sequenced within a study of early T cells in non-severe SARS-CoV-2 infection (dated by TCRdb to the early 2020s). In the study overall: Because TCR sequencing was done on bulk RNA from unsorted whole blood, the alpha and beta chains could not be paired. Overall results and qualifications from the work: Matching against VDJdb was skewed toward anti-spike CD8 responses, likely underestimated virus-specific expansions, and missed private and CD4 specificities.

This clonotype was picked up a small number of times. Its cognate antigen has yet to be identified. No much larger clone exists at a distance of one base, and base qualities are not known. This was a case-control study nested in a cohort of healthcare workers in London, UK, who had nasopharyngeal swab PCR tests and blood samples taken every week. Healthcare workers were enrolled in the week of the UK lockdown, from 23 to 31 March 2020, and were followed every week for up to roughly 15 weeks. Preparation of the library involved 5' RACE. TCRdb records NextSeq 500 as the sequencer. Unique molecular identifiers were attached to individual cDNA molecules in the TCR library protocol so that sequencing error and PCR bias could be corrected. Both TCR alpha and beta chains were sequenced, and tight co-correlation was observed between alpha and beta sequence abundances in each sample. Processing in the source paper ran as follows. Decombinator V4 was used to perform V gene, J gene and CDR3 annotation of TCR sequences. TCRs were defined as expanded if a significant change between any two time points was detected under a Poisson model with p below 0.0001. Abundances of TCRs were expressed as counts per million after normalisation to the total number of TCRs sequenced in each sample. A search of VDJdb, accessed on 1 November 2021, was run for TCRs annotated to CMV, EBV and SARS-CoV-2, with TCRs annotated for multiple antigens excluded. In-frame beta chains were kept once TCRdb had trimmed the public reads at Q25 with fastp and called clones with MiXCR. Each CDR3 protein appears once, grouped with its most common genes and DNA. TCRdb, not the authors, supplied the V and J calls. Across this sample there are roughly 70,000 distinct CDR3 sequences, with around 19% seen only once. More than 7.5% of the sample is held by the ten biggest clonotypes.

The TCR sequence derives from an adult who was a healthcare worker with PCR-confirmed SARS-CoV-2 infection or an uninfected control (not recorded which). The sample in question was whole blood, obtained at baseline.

The nucleotides are TGTGCCAGCAGCTCTTCAGGACCAGTTTATAATGAGCAGTTCTTC. This sequence encodes CASSSSGPVYNEQFF. Here the chain combines TRBV5-4 and TRBJ2-1; confidence is insufficient to name the D gene. Deletion took 3 bases off V and 7 bases off J, with a span of 17 bases between the germline ends. The CDR3 runs 15 residues from the cysteine to the phenylalanine. Only CDR3 DNA remains: 45 bases, in frame from the first base. Reading the germline V gene (reference sequence) gives CDR1 SGHNT and CDR2 YYREEE.